These 24 T cell receptor beta chains came from one sample sequenced in a study of T-cell reconstitution after alpha-beta-depleted transplantation in children. TCRbeta library preparation incorporated unique molecular identifiers. TCRdb recomputed calls from the PCR reads with MiXCR, one row per CDR3 protein. Here the sample spans around 370,000 distinct CDR3 sequences, around a tenth being singletons. The sample consisted of PBMCs from the stem cell graft donor, taken from the stem cell graft. Source of these receptors: a human donor who donated a stem cell graft to a child with acute lymphoblastic leukemia.

The chain joins TRBV20-1 to TRBJ2-7, with D perhaps TRBD1 (6 bases). V dropped 0 bases and J dropped 4 bases, with 13 bases sitting between them. CDR1 is DFQATT and CDR2 is SNEGSKA in the germline V gene (reference sequence). This CDR3 spans 14 amino acids. CDR3 sequence: CSARDPTRGYEQYF. CDR3 bases: TGCAGTGCTAGAGATCCCACCAGGGGTTACGAGCAGTACTTC.

There are a few counts of this clonotype. This chain connects TRBV29-1 to TRBJ2-1, with 7 bases lining up with TRBD1. This CDR3 contains 12 residues. The ends lost 6 bases at V and 10 bases at J; junction bases unmatched: 9. Germline CDR1 SQVTM, CDR2 ANQGSEA. DNA for the CDR3: TGCAGCGTAAACAGGGGATTCCTCGAGCAGTTCTTC. It is translated as CSVNRGFLEQFF.

This clonotype was counted ten times or more. This chain connects TRBV12-3 or TRBV12-4 to TRBJ1-5; possible D gene TRBD1, 5 bases. V dropped 1 base and J dropped 2 bases, with 9 bases sitting between them. This CDR3 region has 15 residues. The DNA of the CDR3 is TGTGCCAGCAGTTTAGACGGCAGGGGCAATCAGCCCCAGCATTTT. Translation gives CASSLDGRGNQPQHF.

This rearrangement joins TRBV10-3 to TRBJ2-3; D uncertain. This CDR3 spans 13 amino acids. V lost 8 bases and J 5 bases, leaving 14 bases between the germline ends. Germline V gives CDR1 ENHRY, CDR2 SYGVKD. The DNA for the CDR3 is TGTGCCATCCGGGCAGTTCACGGAGATACGCAGTATTTT. Amino acids: CAIRAVHGDTQYF.

This clonotype was observed at least ten times. This chain joins TRBV12-3 or TRBV12-4 and TRBJ2-1; 9 positions agree with TRBD2. The CDR3 covers 18 residues. V lost 1 base to trimming and J lost 0 bases; unmatched junction nucleotides: 7. CDR3 residues: CASSLGLAGPSSYNEQFF. The CDR3 DNA reads as TGTGCCAGCAGTTTAGGGCTAGCGGGGCCGAGCTCCTACAATGAGCAGTTCTTC.

This clonotype was counted only a few times. This sequence joins TRBV5-1 and TRBJ2-1, with a tentative D call TRBD2 (5 bases). Germline V gene data show CDR1 as SGHRS and CDR2 as YFSETQ. The CDR3 totals 15 residues. Trimming removed 5 bases from V and 0 bases from J, with 12 bases in between. CDR3 loop: CASRRAASSYNEQFF. As DNA, the CDR3 is TGCGCCAGCAGAAGAGCGGCGAGCTCCTACAATGAGCAGTTCTTC. Using reference TRBV5-1 and TRBJ2-1 for the parts outside the CDR3, the full variable domain is KAGVTQTPRYLIKTRGQQVTLSCSPISGHRSVSWYQQTPGQGLQFLFEYFSETQRNKGNFPGRFSGRQFSNSRSEMNVSTLELGDSALYLCASRRAASSYNEQFFGPGTRLTVL.

This clonotype showed up just a few times. The gene calls are TRBV7-3 and TRBJ2-3; 7 nucleotides match TRBD2. CDR1 and CDR2 from the germline V gene are SGHTA and FQGTGA. V gave up 1 base and J gave up 0 bases; unmatched junction bases: 16. The CDR3 covers 20 residues. This CDR3 reads CASSLIPGTTRDTSTDTQYF. As DNA, the CDR3 is TGTGCCAGCAGCTTAATACCGGGGACTACCAGAGATACTAGCACAGATACGCAGTATTTT.

This clonotype showed up just a few times. J is TRBJ1-4 and V is TRBV12-3 or TRBV12-4, with D perhaps matching TRBD1 (6 bases). The V and J ends lost 11 bases and 8 bases respectively, with 18 bases between them. The CDR3 sequence is 13 residues long. CDR3 sequence (DNA): TGTGCCGTCGCTGGGGGGGCGGGCGAAAAACTGTTTTTT. Translated: CAVAGGAGEKLFF.

This rearrangement joins TRBV5-1 to TRBJ1-6; TRBD1 matches 7 bases. The CDR3 covers 15 residues. The germline gives CDR1 SGHRS, CDR2 YFSETQ. V shed 2 bases, J shed 7 bases, and the junction held 6 bases outside the gene matches. The CDR3 DNA reads TGCGCCAGCAGCTTTTCCCGGGACAGAAATTCACCCCTCCACTTT. Amino acid sequence: CASSFSRDRNSPLHF.

This chain links TRBV7-8 with TRBJ1-1, with unresolved D. From germline, CDR1 is SGHVS and CDR2 FQNEAQ. V was pared by 2 bases and J by 8 bases, with 9 bases between. The CDR3 totals 12 residues. CDR3 nucleotide sequence: TGTGCCAGCAGCTTATTGGGGTCGGAAGCTTTCTTT. Translated: CASSLLGSEAFF.

The J gene is TRBJ1-1, the V gene TRBV27; D uncertain. The germline CDR1 and CDR2 sequences are MNHEY and SMNVEV (reference sequence). Trimming removed 0 bases at V and 4 bases at J, with 9 bases between. The CDR3 contains 14 residues. The CDR3 loop is CASSLSGKSTEAFF. The DNA for the CDR3 is TGTGCCAGCAGTTTATCGGGCAAAAGCACTGAAGCTTTCTTT.

This clonotype was detected a few times. The chain employs TRBV9 and TRBJ2-7, with TRBD2 identical over 9 bases. This CDR3 comprises 13 residues. Germline V gene lookup returns CDR1 SGDLS and CDR2 YYNGEE. Trimming took 3 bases from V and 7 from J; bases not matched to a gene: 5. The CDR3 loop is CASSEAGGWEQYF. The CDR3 DNA follows: TGTGCCAGCAGCGAAGCGGGAGGATGGGAGCAGTACTTC.

This clonotype occurred a few times. The gene calls are TRBV6-1 and TRBJ2-1, with TRBD2 matching over 13 bases. The CDR3 spans 16 residues. With V trimmed by 5 bases and J by 6 bases, 7 bases remained unmatched. Germline V CDR1 and CDR2: MNHNS, SASEGT. The DNA of the CDR3 is TGTGCCAGCAGTAGGACTAGCGGGAGAAGGGGCAATGAGCAGTTCTTC. It yields the protein CASSRTSGRRGNEQFF.

This clonotype was seen a handful of times. The V and J genes are TRBV5-1 and TRBJ2-5; 8 nucleotides match TRBD2. Losses at the gene ends were 0 bases for V and 5 bases for J; bases not matched to a gene: 6. Germline-derived CDR1 and CDR2 are SGHRS and YFSETQ. The CDR3 has 15 amino acids. The CDR3 sequence: CASSLVAGGDETQYF. The CDR3 DNA reads as TGCGCCAGCAGCTTGGTGGCGGGAGGAGATGAGACCCAGTACTTC.

This clonotype has a handful of counts. J is TRBJ1-2 and V is TRBV3-1, with 7 bases identical to TRBD1. Looked up from germline, CDR1 is LGHDT and CDR2 is YNNKEL (reference sequence). V was clipped by 2 bases and J by 1 base; unmatched bases: 4. There are 15 residues in the CDR3. Written as DNA, the CDR3 is TGTGCCAGCAGCCAAACGACAGGGTTTAACTATGGCTACACCTTC. Translating gives CASSQTTGFNYGYTF.

With respect to this clonotype: A much larger clone lies a single base off, so this may be a read error. This chain joins TRBV4-2 and TRBJ2-4; maybe TRBD2 (6 bases). Germline V lookup: CDR1 LGHNA, CDR2 YNFKEQ. This CDR3 spans 14 amino acids. CDR3 sequence reads: CASSPGGSANSQYF. The CDR3 coding sequence is TGTGCCAGCAGCCCCGGGGGATCGGCCAACAGTCAGTACTTC.

Worth noting for this clonotype: Sequence at one end of the junction differs from germline and may be a read error. For the CDR3, the DNA is TGTGCCAGCAGTATAGCGGGAGGCACAGATACGCAGTATTTT. Its translation is CASSIAGGTDTQYF. The rearrangement uses TRBV12-3 or TRBV12-4 and TRBJ2-3, with 9 nucleotides matching TRBD2. The CDR3 contains 14 residues.

The table lists this clonotype with many counts. The V call is TRBV5-1, the J call TRBJ2-7, with D perhaps TRBD1 (5 bases). Trimming stripped 6 bases from V and 0 bases from J, with 16 bases between. Germline CDR1 SGHRS, CDR2 YFSETQ. The CDR3 spans 15 residues. Here the CDR3 DNA reads TGCGCCAGCAAGCTCCCAGGGAATCCCTCCTACGAGCAGTACTTC. This gives the protein CASKLPGNPSYEQYF. The full variable domain, rest sourced from reference TRBV5-1 and TRBJ2-7, is KAGVTQTPRYLIKTRGQQVTLSCSPISGHRSVSWYQQTPGQGLQFLFEYFSETQRNKGNFPGRFSGRQFSNSRSEMNVSTLELGDSALYLCASKLPGNPSYEQYFGPGTRLTVT.

The sample holds many counts of this clonotype. The chain carries TRBV5-1 and TRBJ2-7, with D hard to call. The CDR3 length is 13 residues. Trimming stripped 4 bases from V and 2 bases from J, with 10 bases between. Looked up from germline, CDR1 is SGHRS and CDR2 is YFSETQ. The CDR3, as DNA: TGCGCCAGCAGCGCATCCCTTGCCTACGAGCAGTACTTC. Residues: CASSASLAYEQYF.

This clonotype came up a few times. This sequence joins TRBV5-6 and TRBJ2-5; a weak D match, TRBD1 (6 bases). The V gene lost 4 bases and the J gene lost 2 bases, with 15 bases spanning the gap. The CDR3 sequence is 15 residues long. The germline CDR1 and CDR2 sequences are SGHDT and YYEEEE. CDR3: CASSLRTVRQETQYF. In DNA form, the CDR3 reads TGTGCCAGCAGCCTAAGGACAGTCAGACAAGAGACCCAGTACTTC.

V gene TRBV7-6 combines with J gene TRBJ2-1; 8 positions match TRBD1. The germline CDR1 and CDR2 sequences are SGHVS and FNYEAQ. The CDR3 has 16 amino acids. V shed 6 bases, J shed 1 base, and the junction held 8 bases outside the gene matches. CDR3: CASSFGQGVSYNEQFF. CDR3 coding DNA: TGTGCCAGCAGTTTCGGACAGGGTGTTTCCTACAATGAGCAGTTCTTC.

The chain's CDR3 is CASSLLAGGTGELFF. The CDR3 DNA follows: TGTGCCAGCAGTTTACTAGCGGGAGGTACCGGGGAGCTGTTTTTT. V and J are TRBV27 and TRBJ2-2; 11 bases agree with TRBD2. The V and J ends lost 2 bases and 5 bases, in that order; junction bases with no gene match: 1. Germline lookup yields CDR1 MNHEY and CDR2 SMNVEV (reference sequence). This CDR3 is 15 amino acids long.

This clonotype was picked up many times. The gene calls are TRBV4-1 and TRBJ2-1; D is possibly TRBD1 or TRBD2 (5 bases each). Trimming cost V 0 bases and J 1 base, with 25 bases left between them. Germline V gene sequence: CDR1 MGHRA, CDR2 YSYEKL. The CDR3 contains 21 residues. The CDR3 DNA reads as TGCGCCAGCAGCCAAGAAGGCTTTAGGCGCAGGGAGTCCCTTTCCTACAATGAGCAGTTCTTC. Protein product: CASSQEGFRRRESLSYNEQFF.

This clonotype was found a few times. The chain is built from TRBV7-9 and TRBJ2-1; 8 nucleotides agree with TRBD2. V was clipped by 3 bases and J by 6 bases; unmatched bases: 1. This CDR3 contains 13 residues. Germline V lookup: CDR1 SEHNR, CDR2 FQNEAQ (reference sequence). CDR3 DNA: TGTGCCAGCAGCTTTCTAGCGGGCAATGAGCAGTTCTTC. Its translation: CASSFLAGNEQFF.